The clone carrying this T cell receptor (beta chain) was counted a single time. Its antigen is unknown. Unique molecular identifiers featured in how the TCRbeta library was prepared. MiXCR was run by TCRdb on the PCR reads, yielding one entry per CDR3 protein. The sample yields about 230,000 distinct CDR3 sequences, roughly a tenth seen once. The CDR3 consists of 15 residues. V lost 5 bases and J lost 4, with 17 bases in between. The data were obtained in a study of T-cell reconstitution after alpha-beta-depleted transplantation in children. Study-level findings and limits: From newly produced T cells came most of the T-cell counts and diversity one year after transplant. There were some patients whose high TCRbeta diversity at day 60 came from surviving recipient T cells and thymic progenitors. The origin of alpha-beta T cells about two months after transplant was reportedly several hundred expanded graft clones.

This sample comprised PBMCs, obtained before TCRalphabeta/CD19-depleted stem cell transplant. The receptor was derived from a child under two years old with acute myeloid leukemia, due to receive a stem cell transplant. This chain uses TRBV12-3 or TRBV12-4 with TRBJ1-1; D may be TRBD1 (6 bases). The CDR3 bases are TGTGCCAGCAGTCCCCTAGGGGGTGGGAGCACTGAAGCTTTCTTT. Amino acid sequence: CASSPLGGGSTEAFF.